This T cell receptor beta chain was recorded in a study of tumor-infiltrating lymphocytes in primary liver carcinoma. TCR beta cDNA was made from 400 to 600 ng total RNA with a constant-region primer. Library construction for TCR beta comprised three nested multiplex PCR rounds performed with slightly modified ARM-PCR. MiXCR was run by TCRdb on the multiplex PCR reads, yielding one entry per CDR3 protein. Altogether 180,000 or so distinct CDR3 sequences are present, around 60% being singletons, with the ten largest covering around three quarters. Blood RNA originated from unsorted whole blood, with germline DNA additionally extracted. Donors were untreated and chronically infected with HBV. On this clonotype itself: One end of the junction is discordant with germline, which a read error may explain.

Sequencing used peripheral blood. This TCR derives from a man in his forties or fifties with primary liver carcinoma and hepatitis B virus infection.

Here the CDR3 reads CAGSSLLELSSTDTQYF. The CDR3 nucleotides read TGTGCCGGCAGTTCCCTACTAGAACTATCTAGCACAGATACGCAGTATTTT. The chain employs TRBV6-5 and TRBJ2-3; perhaps TRBD2 as D (5 bases). Germline values: CDR1 MNHEY, CDR2 SVGAGI. The CDR3 is made up of 17 amino acids.